A selection of T cell receptor beta chains follows, all from one sample in a study of response to subunit inactivated influenza vaccine. TCRdb ran MiXCR on the RT-PCR reads and lists one entry per CDR3 protein. Of 300,000 to 350,000 distinct CDR3 sequences listed, 20% to 25% are singletons. Sequenced material: PBMCs from blood, taken around 22 months after vaccination. The receptor set was obtained from a man between 50 and 70 years old who received an inactivated influenza vaccine. CDR3s include the opening cysteine and the closing phenylalanine or tryptophan. Fields, in order: clone size, J gene, V gene, CDR3 length, D gene, CDR3 protein, CDR3 DNA. A D gene is named only where the DNA matches it firmly. Only part of the rows carry a size: once, few, many, or a class if the clone is expanded.

>few|TRBJ1-1|TRBV5-1|12|.
CASSSNQGKAFF
TGCGCCAGCAGCTCGAACCAGGGAAAAGCTTTCTTT
>few|TRBJ2-3|TRBV20-1|18|TRBD2
CSARGLAGGALDTDTQYF
TGCAGTGCTAGAGGACTAGCGGGAGGGGCTTTGGACACAGATACGCAGTATTTT
>.|TRBJ2-3|TRBV9|12|.
CASSGTGDTQYF
TGTGCCAGCAGCGGGACCGGGGATACGCAGTATTTT
>few|TRBJ1-5|TRBV3-1|17|.
CASSPSLWTRGDQPQHF
TGTGCCAGCAGCCCATCGCTCTGGACTCGGGGAGATCAGCCCCAGCATTTT
>.|TRBJ2-4|TRBV29-1|12|.
CSVLTGGSIQYF
TGCAGCGTGCTCACTGGGGGTAGCATTCAGTACTTC
>.|TRBJ2-7|TRBV20-1|11|.
CSANRGWEQYF
TGCAGTGCCAACCGGGGGTGGGAGCAGTACTTC
>.|TRBJ1-4|TRBV21-1|15|.
CASSNRDRPNEKLFF
TGTGCCAGCAGCAACCGGGACAGGCCTAATGAAAAACTGTTTTTT
>few|TRBJ2-7|TRBV10-3|16|TRBD1
CAISDDHRGVSYEQYF
TGTGCCATCAGTGACGATCACAGGGGAGTTTCCTACGAGCAGTACTTC
>few|TRBJ2-2|TRBV3-1|14|.
CASSQGQNTGELFF
TGTGCCAGCAGCCAAGGACAAAACACCGGGGAGCTGTTTTTT
>few|TRBJ2-2|TRBV4-1|14|.
CASSQAVWTGELFF
TGCGCCAGCAGCCAGGCTGTTTGGACCGGGGAGCTGTTTTTT
>few|TRBJ2-5|TRBV29-1|12|TRBD2
CSVREGQETQYF
TGCAGCGTCAGGGAGGGTCAAGAGACCCAGTACTTC
>.|TRBJ2-1|TRBV4-3|15|.
CASGIYLSSYNEQFF
TGCGCCAGCGGGATCTACCTAAGCTCCTACAATGAGCAGTTCTTC
>few|TRBJ1-1|TRBV12-3/TRBV12-4|14|.
CASSFGGGLIEAFF
TGTGCCAGCAGTTTTGGAGGGGGGCTAATTGAAGCTTTCTTT
>many|TRBJ1-1|TRBV12-3/TRBV12-4|14|.
CASSLSSPTTEAFF
TGTGCCAGCAGTTTAAGCAGCCCGACTACTGAAGCTTTCTTT
>few|TRBJ2-5|TRBV7-7|15|TRBD2
CASSLGTSGGETQYF
TGTGCTAGCAGCTTAGGGACTAGCGGGGGTGAGACCCAGTACTTC
>.|TRBJ1-3|TRBV12-3/TRBV12-4|14|.
CASSYYSSGNTIYF
TGTGCCAGCAGTTATTACAGCTCTGGAAACACCATATATTTT
>.|TRBJ2-7|TRBV27|14|TRBD1
CASSFGQGLYEQYF
TGTGCCAGCAGTTTTGGACAGGGATTGTACGAGCAGTACTTC
>.|TRBJ2-5|TRBV7-2|13|TRBD2
CASSELAEETQYF
TGTGCCAGCAGCGAACTAGCGGAGGAGACCCAGTACTTC
>.|TRBJ2-5|TRBV21-1|17|.
CASSTSPNAEGQETQYF
TGTGCCAGCAGCACTTCGCCCAACGCGGAGGGACAAGAGACCCAGTACTTC
>.|TRBJ2-2|TRBV20-1|15|TRBD2
CSARDPAGVTGELFF
TGCAGTGCTAGAGATCCAGCGGGAGTGACCGGGGAGCTGTTTTTT
>.|TRBJ2-7|TRBV10-1|12|TRBD2
CASSEGLAKQYF
TGCGCCAGCAGTGAAGGACTAGCGAAGCAGTACTTC
>few|TRBJ1-2|TRBV5-1|15|TRBD1
CASSPRDREDYGYTF
TGCGCCAGCAGCCCAAGGGACAGGGAGGACTATGGCTACACCTTC
>.|TRBJ2-3|TRBV20-1|12|.
CSASQAADTQYF
TGCAGTGCTAGCCAAGCGGCAGATACGCAGTATTTT
>.|TRBJ2-7|TRBV20-1|14|.
CSARDFRAYGEQYF
TGCAGTGCTAGAGATTTCAGGGCTTACGGGGAGCAGTACTTC
>few|TRBJ1-2|TRBV6-5|15|TRBD1
CASSYSGTGADGYTF
TGTGCCAGCAGTTACTCGGGGACAGGGGCAGATGGCTACACCTTC
>few|TRBJ2-1|TRBV2|14|.
CASSEVQSYNEQFF
TGTGCCAGCAGTGAAGTTCAGAGCTACAATGAGCAGTTCTTC
>few|TRBJ1-5|TRBV27|13|TRBD1
CASKGGRNQPQHF
TGTGCCAGCAAAGGGGGCCGCAATCAGCCCCAGCATTTT
>.|TRBJ2-7|TRBV6-5|13|.
CASSYSERDEQYF
TGTGCCAGCAGTTACTCGGAGAGGGACGAGCAGTACTTC
>.|TRBJ1-5|TRBV6-1|14|.
CASKRDGSSAPQHF
TGTGCCAGCAAGCGGGACGGCTCTTCGGCGCCCCAGCATTTT
>many|TRBJ2-7|TRBV9|11|.
CASGNSYEQYF
TGTGCCAGCGGAAACTCCTACGAGCAGTACTTC
>.|TRBJ1-5|TRBV27|17|TRBD1
CASRGGTGGFGNQPQHF
TGTGCCAGCAGGGGGGGGACAGGGGGCTTTGGCAATCAGCCCCAGCATTTT
>.|TRBJ2-7|TRBV7-2|14|.
CASSAASLNYEQYF
TGTGCCAGCAGCGCCGCTAGCCTAAACTACGAGCAGTACTTC
>.|TRBJ1-5|TRBV28|15|.
CASTPAEGGNQPQHF
TGTGCCAGCACCCCAGCCGAGGGTGGCAATCAGCCCCAGCATTTT
>.|TRBJ1-1|TRBV11-2|14|.
CASSVGGTNTEAFF
TGTGCCAGCAGCGTTGGGGGCACAAACACTGAAGCTTTCTTT
>.|TRBJ1-1|TRBV7-9|15|.
CASSPQGVGNTEAFF
TGTGCCAGCAGCCCTCAAGGGGTTGGGAACACTGAAGCTTTCTTT
>few|TRBJ2-1|TRBV5-1|14|.
CASSLGGRENEQFF
TGCGCCAGCAGCTTGGGCGGCAGGGAAAATGAGCAGTTCTTC
>.|TRBJ1-1|TRBV18|16|TRBD1
CASSPERGGANTEAFF
TGTGCCAGCTCACCCGAGAGAGGGGGCGCGAACACTGAAGCTTTCTTT
>many|TRBJ1-2|TRBV12-3/TRBV12-4|15|.
CASSDTGIFTYGYTF
TGTGCCAGCAGCGATACAGGGATCTTCACCTATGGCTACACCTTC